These 16 T cell receptor beta chains came from one sample sequenced in a study of T cell responses to AZD1222 COVID-19 vaccine. The table came from immunoSEQ multiplex PCR; TCRdb's copy has only in-frame clones and leaves some out. The profile shows approximately 190,000 clones, roughly 93% of them singletons. The material sequenced was peripheral blood, taken on day 0 of AZD1222 vaccination. All receptors derive from an adult in good health.

The rearrangement joins TRBV9 to TRBJ2-7; D possibly corresponds to TRBD1 (7 bases). The V and J ends lost 0 bases and 6 bases respectively, with 22 bases between them. This CDR3 is built from 17 residues. Per the germline V gene, CDR1 is SGDLS and CDR2 is YYNGEE. CDR3 nucleotides: TGTGCCAGCAGCGTAGGTTTAGGAGGGGGCAGGAATCCCGAGCAGTACTTC. Residues: CASSVGLGGGRNPEQYF.

The chain carries TRBV4-3 and TRBJ1-1, with D unresolved. Trimming pared 8 bases from V and 1 base from J, leaving 11 bases between. The CDR3 length is 13 residues. Germline CDR1 LGHNA, CDR2 YSLEER. CDR3 region: CASCNSQNTEAFF. The CDR3, as DNA: TGCGCCAGCTGTAACAGCCAGAACACTGAAGCTTTCTTT.

The genes are TRBV5-5 and TRBJ1-1; no firm D call. The V end lost 5 bases, the J end lost 0 bases, and 14 bases lay between the germline ends. The length of the CDR3 is 15 residues. In germline, CDR1 is SGHKS, CDR2 YYEKEE (reference sequence). CDR3 amino acids: CASRAAVFMNTEAFF. The CDR3 bases are TGTGCCAGCAGGGCCGCGGTTTTTATGAACACTGAAGCTTTCTTT.

With respect to this clone: Other nucleotide sequences from this sample produce the same CDR3. This chain uses TRBV19 with TRBJ1-5; 8 nucleotides match TRBD1. Trimming took 3 bases from V and 7 from J; bases not matched to a gene: 8. The germline CDR1 and CDR2 sequences are LNHDA and SQIVND (reference sequence). CDR3 length: 15 amino acids. The CDR3 sequence: CASSIGQGAGQPQHF. The DNA of the CDR3 is TGTGCCAGTAGTATCGGGCAGGGGGCGGGGCAGCCCCAGCATTTT. The complete variable domain, with remaining parts taken from reference TRBV19 and TRBJ1-5, reads DGGITQSPKYLFRKEGQNVTLSCEQNLNHDAMYWYRQDPGQGLRLIYYSQIVNDFQKGDIAEGYSVSREKKESFPLTVTSAQKNPTAFYLCASSIGQGAGQPQHFGDGTRLSIL.

CDR3 sequence (DNA): TGTGCCAGCTCACTCCCAGGGGGAGACTCTGGGGCCAACGTCCTGACTTTC. Its translation: CASSLPGGDSGANVLTF. The J gene is TRBJ2-6, the V gene TRBV18; 7 nucleotides line up with TRBD1. V shed 4 bases, J shed 0 bases, and the junction held 6 bases outside the gene matches. Germline CDR1 KGHSH, CDR2 LQKENI. The length of the CDR3 is 17 residues.

V is TRBV7-2 and J is TRBJ2-7; 10 bases are shared with TRBD1. The CDR3 sequence is 16 residues long. J gave up 3 bases and V 0 bases, and 5 bases lay outside the gene matches. Germline V CDR1 and CDR2: SGHTA, FQGNSA. The CDR3 here is CASSLAGGTGVYEQYF. Here the CDR3 DNA reads TGTGCCAGCAGCTTAGCTGGAGGGACAGGGGTCTACGAGCAGTACTTC.

The V call is TRBV20-1, the J call TRBJ1-3, with D perhaps TRBD1 (6 bases). V was cut by 6 bases and J by 4 bases, with 7 bases left in between. CDR3 length: 11 amino acids. Germline CDR1 is DFQATT and CDR2 is SNEGSKA (reference sequence). CDR3 in amino acids: CSADRGNTIYF. The CDR3, as DNA: TGCAGTGCCGACAGGGGAAACACCATATATTTT.

The gene calls are TRBV5-4 and TRBJ2-5; D may correspond to TRBD1 or TRBD2 (6 bases each). Trimming pared 0 bases from V and 4 bases from J, leaving 13 bases between. This CDR3 is built from 15 residues. Germline CDR1 and CDR2: SGHNT and YYREEE (reference sequence). CDR3 sequence: CASSLEWGAGETQYF. The CDR3, as DNA: TGTGCCAGCAGCTTGGAGTGGGGGGCCGGAGAGACCCAGTACTTC.

The rearrangement joins TRBV12-5 to TRBJ1-1; the D gene is possibly TRBD1 (5 bases). Trimming took 2 bases from V and 1 from J, leaving 8 bases between them. CDR3 size: 14 residues. CDR1 is LGHNT and CDR2 is FRNRAP in the germline V gene. Here the CDR3 reads CASGLLGENTEAFF. In DNA form, the CDR3 reads TGTGCTAGTGGTTTGTTAGGGGAGAACACTGAAGCTTTCTTT.

J is TRBJ1-1 and V is TRBV18, with D perhaps TRBD1 (5 bases). This CDR3 contains 14 residues. Trimming took off 9 bases at V and 7 bases at J, with 21 bases between the two ends. Germline CDR1 and CDR2: KGHSH and LQKENI. The CDR3 here is CASGAISNSNEAFF. The DNA of the CDR3 is TGTGCCAGTGGGGCTATTTCCAACTCCAATGAAGCTTTCTTT.

V usage is TRBV27 and J usage is TRBJ2-1, with 10 positions matching TRBD2. Looked up from germline, CDR1 is MNHEY and CDR2 is SMNVEV (reference sequence). The CDR3 is 15 amino acids. V shed 3 bases, J shed 7 bases, and the junction held 6 bases outside the gene matches. For the CDR3, the DNA is TGTGCCAGCAGTTTCGGAGCGGGAGGGTTGAATGAGCAGTTCTTC. Translating gives CASSFGAGGLNEQFF.

V and J are TRBV29-1 and TRBJ2-2, with TRBD1 matching over 8 bases. CDR1 is SQVTM and CDR2 is ANQGSEA in the germline V gene. The CDR3 totals 14 residues. With V trimmed by 3 bases and J by 7 bases, 7 bases remained unmatched. CDR3 sequence: CSVDVTGAGGELFF. The DNA for the CDR3 is TGCAGCGTTGATGTGACAGGGGCGGGCGGGGAGCTGTTTTTT.

The chain couples TRBV25-1 to TRBJ2-2; D is possibly TRBD1 or TRBD2 (5 bases each). With 5 bases removed from V and 2 bases from J, the gap between germline ends came to 12 bases. Germline V gene sequence: CDR1 MGHDK, CDR2 SYGVNS. The CDR3 totals 15 residues. The CDR3 bases are TGTGCCAGCAGTAGGCCAGGGAGTAACACCGGGGAGCTGTTTTTT. Translation gives CASSRPGSNTGELFF.

This rearrangement joins TRBV6-5 to TRBJ2-5; 7 positions match TRBD1. CDR1 is MNHEY, CDR2 SVGAGI, per germline. V gave up 6 bases and J gave up 2 bases; unmatched junction bases: 9. The CDR3 runs 15 residues. CDR3 region: CASRFIGTAQETQYF. The DNA of the CDR3 is TGTGCCAGCAGGTTCATTGGGACAGCTCAAGAGACCCAGTACTTC.

The chain employs TRBV7-2 and TRBJ2-1; 8 nucleotides line up with TRBD1. The CDR3 is 16 amino acids. V trimming: 5 bases; J trimming: 4 bases; junction bases outside the gene matches: 10. CDR1 and CDR2 from the germline V gene are SGHTA and FQGNSA. CDR3 amino acids: CASSPGRDRYYNEQFF. The CDR3 region has the DNA TGTGCCAGCAGCCCGGGCCGGGACAGGTATTACAATGAGCAGTTCTTC.

This clone was detected a few times. The V and J genes are TRBV2 and TRBJ1-4; tentative D call: TRBD1 (5 bases). Trimming cost V 6 bases and J 7 bases, with 12 bases left between them. Per the germline V gene, CDR1 is SNHLY and CDR2 is FYNNEI. CDR3 length equals 13 residues. The CDR3 sequence: CASSEGLVEKLFF. As DNA, the CDR3 is TGTGCCAGCAGCGAGGGGTTGGTTGAAAAACTGTTTTTT.